The rows below give T cell receptor beta chains drawn from one sample of a study of shared clonotypes between healthy human individuals. Some clones are missing from TCRdb's copy, which holds only in-frame ones; the method was immunoSEQ multiplex PCR. The table records about 2.1 million clones, around 93% of them present only once. Sequencing was done on a sample of naive CD8+ T cells from PBMCs. The source of these receptors is a man younger than 35 in good health. Some clones in this sample may be carry-over from other donors' samples. Each CDR3 is given with its conserved first and last residue. Fields, in order: J gene, clone size, D gene, CDR3 length, V gene, CDR3 DNA, CDR3 protein. A D gene is named only where the DNA matches it firmly. A clone size is listed for some rows: how often the clone was seen (once, few, many), or a class if it is expanded.

TRBJ2-3 | . | TRBD2 | 21 | TRBV7-6 | TGTGCCAGCAGCTTAGCGATTAACTTGCGGGAGGCCCTCCAATTAACAGATACGCAGTATTTT | CASSLAINLREALQLTDTQYF
TRBJ2-7 | . | . | 12 | TRBV6-1 | TGTGCCAGCAGTGGCCCCAGGTACGAGCAGTACTTC | CASSGPRYEQYF
TRBJ2-3 | . | TRBD2 | 17 | TRBV9 | TGTGCCAGCAGCGTAGGGACTTCGAGCGGGAGGCCAGATACGCAGTATTTT | CASSVGTSSGRPDTQYF
TRBJ1-4 | few | . | 15 | TRBV7-9 | TGTGCCAGCAGCTTAGCCCCAGCAACTAATGAAAAACTGTTTTTT | CASSLAPATNEKLFF
TRBJ2-1 | . | . | 15 | TRBV4-1 | TGCGCCAGCAGCCCACTAGGATTCAGTACGAATGAGCAGTTCTTC | CASSPLGFSTNEQFF
TRBJ2-5 | . | . | 13 | TRBV5-4 | TGTGCCAGCAGTCGCGGGGGCGAAGAGACCCAGTACTTC | CASSRGGEETQYF
TRBJ1-5 | . | . | 16 | TRBV11-2 | TGTGCCAGCAGCCCACACTACGGGGGGGGCAATCAGCCCCAGCATTTT | CASSPHYGGGNQPQHF
TRBJ2-5 | . | . | 15 | TRBV5-1 | TGCGCCAGCAGGAGGACTGTGGGGGCTCAAGAGACCCAGTACTTC | CASRRTVGAQETQYF
TRBJ1-1 | . | TRBD1 | 15 | TRBV2 | TGTGCCAGCAGTGAAACAGGGGGCGGATACACTGAAGCTTTCTTT | CASSETGGGYTEAFF
TRBJ2-3 | . | . | 14 | TRBV18 | TGTGCCAGCTCACTAGAGCCCGGGGCAGATACGCAGTATTTT | CASSLEPGADTQYF
TRBJ2-7 | . | TRBD2 | 15 | TRBV7-3 | TGTGCCAGCAGCCTCGCTAGCGGGAGCGGGTACGAGCAGTACTTC | CASSLASGSGYEQYF
TRBJ2-1 | . | TRBD1 | 13 | TRBV27 | TGTGCCAGCAGTTTGGGCAGGGGGTTTGAGCAGTTCTTC | CASSLGRGFEQFF
TRBJ2-1 | . | TRBD1 | 14 | TRBV11-1 | TGTGCCAGCAGCTTGGGACAGGGGCGTGATGAGCAGTTCTTC | CASSLGQGRDEQFF
TRBJ2-5 | . | . | 15 | TRBV12-5 | TGTGCTAGTGGTTTGTCTACTTGGTTGAGCGAGACCCAGTACTTC | CASGLSTWLSETQYF
TRBJ2-7 | few | . | 14 | TRBV27 | TGTGCCAGCAGTTTGTCAGGGAGGATGGGCGAGCAGTACTTC | CASSLSGRMGEQYF
TRBJ1-1 | . | . | 14 | TRBV7-2 | TGTGCCAGCAGCTCGGTCGGCCTGGGGACTGAAGCTTTCTTT | CASSSVGLGTEAFF
TRBJ1-2 | . | . | 15 | TRBV6-1 | TGTGCCAGCATGGATCCGGGGTTCTACCTCTTAGGCTACACCTTC | CASMDPGFYLLGYTF
TRBJ2-1 | . | TRBD2 | 15 | TRBV9 | TGTGCCAGCAGCGTGGATACTAGCGGGAGCAATGAGCAGTTCTTC | CASSVDTSGSNEQFF
TRBJ1-2 | . | . | 13 | TRBV25-1 | TGTGCCAGCAGCCAAAGGAACGGCTATGGCTACACCTTC | CASSQRNGYGYTF
TRBJ2-7 | . | . | 12 | TRBV27 | TGTGCCAGCAGTTCTGGGGACCTCGGGCAGTACTTC | CASSSGDLGQYF
TRBJ2-2 | . | TRBD2 | 15 | TRBV19 | TGTGCCAGTAGTATGAGGCGGGGGGCCACCGGGGAGCTGTTTTTT | CASSMRRGATGELFF
TRBJ2-5 | once | . | 18 | TRBV2 | TGTGCCAGCGCGCTATCCGGGGCGTGGACGGAGGGCCAAGAGACCCAGTACTTC | CASALSGAWTEGQETQYF
TRBJ2-1 | once | . | 15 | TRBV7-9 | TGTGCCAGCAGCTCCGACAGCTTCTCCTACAATGAGCAGTTCTTC | CASSSDSFSYNEQFF
TRBJ2-3 | . | TRBD2 | 17 | TRBV7-6 | TGTGCCAGCAGCCCTGGGACTAGCGGGAGTGAAGAAGATACGCAGTATTTT | CASSPGTSGSEEDTQYF
TRBJ1-4 | . | . | 14 | TRBV11-2 | TGTGCCAGCAGGGACGGACAGTCTAATGAAAAACTGTTTTTT | CASRDGQSNEKLFF
TRBJ2-1 | . | . | 14 | TRBV6-5 | TGTGCCAGCAGTTTCAGGGATTGGGACAATGAGCAGTTCTTC | CASSFRDWDNEQFF
TRBJ2-7 | . | . | 12 | TRBV2 | TGTGCCAGCAGTGAGCACGGGGTCGAGCAGTACTTC | CASSEHGVEQYF
TRBJ1-2 | . | . | 17 | TRBV28 | TGTGCCAGCAGTTTTGCAGGGAGAACCTCCCCTAACTATGGCTACACCTTC | CASSFAGRTSPNYGYTF
TRBJ2-7 | . | . | 15 | TRBV5-1 | TGCGCCAGCAGCTTGGTGCCGGGAAAGGGGTACGAGCAGTACTTC | CASSLVPGKGYEQYF
TRBJ1-3 | . | . | 17 | TRBV29-1 | TGCAGCGTTGAAGCACCCCTCGTCCGGGACTTTGGAAACACCATATATTTT | CSVEAPLVRDFGNTIYF
TRBJ2-1 | . | . | 13 | TRBV19 | TGTGCCAGTAGTATAAGTGTGTGGAGTGAGCAGTTCTTC | CASSISVWSEQFF